This is a list of T cell receptor beta chains from one sample in a study of CD8+ T cells in alopecia areata. Assay used: immunoSEQ multiplex PCR; TCRdb lists only in-frame clones, some missing. The sample includes over 150,000 clones, approximately 57% of them seen just once. This specimen was CD4+ T cells sorted from blood, taken at week 24, from a patient treated with tofacitinib. The source of these receptors is a human donor with alopecia areata. The CDR3 runs from the conserved cysteine through the conserved F or W. A D gene is named only where the DNA matches it firmly.

j_call v_call d_call cdr3_length cdr3_aa
TRBJ2-2 TRBV30 - 14 CAWSPGVNTGELFF
TRBJ2-7 TRBV6-6 TRBD2 15 CASSHGGAGAYEQYF
TRBJ2-3 TRBV11-3 TRBD2 15 CASSLISGDTDTQYF
TRBJ2-3 TRBV29-1 TRBD1 14 CSFGGTGFADTQYF
TRBJ2-5 TRBV5-6 - 12 CASSFVQETQYF
TRBJ2-5 TRBV5-6 TRBD1 14 CASSLPTGKETQYF
TRBJ1-1 TRBV29-1 - 12 CSAGQLNTEAFF
TRBJ2-3 TRBV15 - 15 CATSIGRAVADTQYF
TRBJ2-7 TRBV4-2 - 15 CASSHLVSTGYEQYF
TRBJ1-1 TRBV29-1 - 12 CSVFLGSPVPFF
TRBJ1-1 TRBV29-1 - 12 CSVVKGNTEAFF
TRBJ2-7 TRBV29-1 - 14 CSVSRGTRAYEQYF
TRBJ1-2 TRBV29-1 - 11 CSVEKTARWTF
TRBJ1-6 TRBV5-1 - 17 CASSLEAGRRPGSPLHF
TRBJ1-2 TRBV20-1 - 9 CSAGFGYTF
TRBJ2-1 TRBV27 - 12 CASSFGGFEQFF
TRBJ1-2 TRBV29-1 - 9 CSVDYGYTF
TRBJ1-2 TRBV29-1 - 12 CSVGGIQNGYTF
TRBJ2-2 TRBV15 TRBD2 15 CATRGDFLNTGELFF
TRBJ1-2 TRBV7-9 - 14 CASRGGNTGYGYTF
TRBJ1-2 TRBV5-1 - 13 CASSLGQHDGYTF
TRBJ1-1 TRBV30 - 14 CAWVSGWPNTEAFF
TRBJ1-2 TRBV6-6 TRBD1 16 CASSQPDRVLNYGYTF
TRBJ2-4 TRBV5-1 - 17 CASSLIPSELSKNIQYF
TRBJ1-1 TRBV5-1 - 14 CASSLERGGTEAFF
TRBJ1-1 TRBV2 - 14 CASSKRGVLTEAFF
TRBJ2-7 TRBV29-1 TRBD2 13 CSVPGASGGFQYF
- TRBV29-1 - 11 CSVYRSYEQYF
TRBJ1-2 TRBV29-1 - 11 CSVDWGSTYTF
TRBJ2-2 TRBV10-3 - 14 CAAGDTLNTGELFF
TRBJ1-2 TRBV29-1 TRBD1 13 CSGLDRAGYGYTF
TRBJ2-3 TRBV5-1 TRBD2 15 CASNRDYKPADTQYF
TRBJ1-2 TRBV6-6 - 14 CASSYSHSPGGYTF
TRBJ2-6 TRBV5-1 TRBD1 16 CASSPGQEAGANVLTF
- TRBV30 - 11 CAWSRGYEQYF
TRBJ2-7 TRBV25-1 - 14 CASSDLRGAYEQYF
TRBJ2-7 TRBV6-5 TRBD1 13 CASSWLRGYEQYF
TRBJ1-2 TRBV5-6 - 13 CASSMDTNYGYTF
TRBJ2-2 TRBV4-1 TRBD1 16 CASGARGQGYTGELFF
TRBJ2-1 TRBV29-1 - 13 CSVEFGGRNEQFF
TRBJ1-4 TRBV23-1 TRBD1 13 CAIRQGPNEKLFF
TRBJ2-2 TRBV13 - 13 CASRRVPTGELFF
TRBJ2-5 TRBV20-1 - 11 CSARQKETQYF
TRBJ1-6 TRBV30 - 16 CAWSSTRTLVNSPLHF
TRBJ2-1 TRBV29-1 - 17 CSSLTGGLISSYNEQFF
TRBJ1-2 TRBV19 - 13 CATRTEARYGYTF
TRBJ2-7 TRBV29-1 TRBD1 14 CSVATGGGFYEQYF
TRBJ2-3 TRBV18 - 12 CASSRDVDTQYF
TRBJ2-7 TRBV5-1 - 14 CASSLTGTAYEQYF
TRBJ2-3 TRBV30 TRBD2 15 CAWARTSGYTDTQYF
TRBJ1-1 TRBV2 - 11 CASLGQGEAFF
TRBJ2-7 TRBV10-2 - 12 CASSEGLDEQYF
TRBJ2-7 TRBV30 - 16 CALSRLKGRSPYEQYF